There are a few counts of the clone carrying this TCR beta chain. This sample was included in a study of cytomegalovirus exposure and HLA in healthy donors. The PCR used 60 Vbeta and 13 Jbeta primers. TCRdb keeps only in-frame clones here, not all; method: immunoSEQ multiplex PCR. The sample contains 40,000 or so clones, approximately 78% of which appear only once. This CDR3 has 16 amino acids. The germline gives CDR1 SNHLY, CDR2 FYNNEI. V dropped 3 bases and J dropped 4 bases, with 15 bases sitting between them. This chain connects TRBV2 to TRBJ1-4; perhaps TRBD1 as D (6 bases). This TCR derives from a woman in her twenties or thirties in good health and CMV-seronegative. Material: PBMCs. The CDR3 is CASSELFRQDNEKLFF. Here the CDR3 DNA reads TGTGCCAGCAGTGAGTTATTCCGACAGGATAATGAAAAACTGTTTTTT.